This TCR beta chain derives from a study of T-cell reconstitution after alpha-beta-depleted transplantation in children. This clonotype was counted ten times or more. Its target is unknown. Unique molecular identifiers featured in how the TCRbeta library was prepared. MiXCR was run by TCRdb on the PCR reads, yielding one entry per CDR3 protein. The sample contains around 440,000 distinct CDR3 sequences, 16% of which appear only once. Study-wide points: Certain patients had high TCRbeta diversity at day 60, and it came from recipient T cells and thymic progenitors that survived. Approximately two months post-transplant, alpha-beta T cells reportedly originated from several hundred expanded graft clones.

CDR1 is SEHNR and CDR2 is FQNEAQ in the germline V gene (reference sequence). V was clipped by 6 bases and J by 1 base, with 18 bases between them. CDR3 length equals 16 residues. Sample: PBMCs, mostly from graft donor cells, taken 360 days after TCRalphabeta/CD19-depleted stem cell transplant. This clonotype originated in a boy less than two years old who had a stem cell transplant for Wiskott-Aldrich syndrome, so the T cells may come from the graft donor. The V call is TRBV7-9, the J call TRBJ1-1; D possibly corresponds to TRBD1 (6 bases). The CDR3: CASRSKETGKNTEAFF. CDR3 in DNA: TGTGCCAGCAGATCTAAGGAAACAGGGAAGAACACTGAAGCTTTCTTT.